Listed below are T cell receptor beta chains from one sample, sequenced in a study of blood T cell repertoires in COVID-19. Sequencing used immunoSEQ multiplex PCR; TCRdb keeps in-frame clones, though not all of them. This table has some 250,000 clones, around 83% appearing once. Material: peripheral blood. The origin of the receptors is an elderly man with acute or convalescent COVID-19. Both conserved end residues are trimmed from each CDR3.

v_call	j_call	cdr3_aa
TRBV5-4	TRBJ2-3	ASSPWDRRTTDTQY
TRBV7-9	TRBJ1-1	ASSPSSGKNTEAF
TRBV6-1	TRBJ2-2	ASSEARVSNTGELF
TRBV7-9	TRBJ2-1	ASSPTGWGRGNEQF
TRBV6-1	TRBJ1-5	ASSEHSSNQPQH
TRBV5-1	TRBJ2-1	ASSQGLVSHEQF
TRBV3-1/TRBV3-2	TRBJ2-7	ASSQYGGRAYEQY
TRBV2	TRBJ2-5	ASSEAVGLAQTQY
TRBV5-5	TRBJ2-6	ASSWQGSGANVLT
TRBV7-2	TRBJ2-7	ASSLERGKQY
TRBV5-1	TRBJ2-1	ASSLVGGATTPSYNEQF
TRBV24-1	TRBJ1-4	ATSDLWSPGGEKLF
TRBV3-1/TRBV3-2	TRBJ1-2	ASRSQGQGYT
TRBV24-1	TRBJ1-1	ATSEGQGATEAF
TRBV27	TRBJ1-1	ASSRDRVNTEAF
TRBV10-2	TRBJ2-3	ASSPGLAGGDTQY
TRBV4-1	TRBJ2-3	ASSPGWGQSTDTQY
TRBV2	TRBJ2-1	ASSGFIAANEQF
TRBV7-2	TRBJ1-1	ASSLRDRSEAF
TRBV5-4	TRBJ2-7	ASSRGTERGSSYEQY
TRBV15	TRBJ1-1	ATSRPTRQGMNTEAF
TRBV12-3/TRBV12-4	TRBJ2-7	ASNLAGSYEQY
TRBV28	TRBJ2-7	ASRSTGTGGDEQY
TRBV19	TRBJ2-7	ASSYGTSGRYEQY
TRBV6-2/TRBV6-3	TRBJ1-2	ASSGHSYGYT
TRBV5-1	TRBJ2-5	ASSLDRNLRETQY
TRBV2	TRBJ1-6	ASRKNPLGQQGSPLH
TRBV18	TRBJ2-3	ASSPTGGADTQY
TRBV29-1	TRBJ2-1	SVEDSVDEQF
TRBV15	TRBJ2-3	ATSREGFVVASGPLLDSSDTQY
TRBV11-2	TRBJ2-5	ASSLDRAGETQY
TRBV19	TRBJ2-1	ASSEGGRGYNEQF
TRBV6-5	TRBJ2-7	ASQRDRGYEQY
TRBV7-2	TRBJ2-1	ASSPPPGYNEQF
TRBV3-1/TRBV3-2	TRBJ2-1	ASSQGLRMGQF
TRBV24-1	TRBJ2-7	ATSGADYEQY
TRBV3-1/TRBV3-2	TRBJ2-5	ASSQVGSGRGRETQY
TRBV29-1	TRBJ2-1	SVGGGTSGSRAAYNEQF
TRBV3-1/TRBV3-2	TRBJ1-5	ASSQDIGKPQH
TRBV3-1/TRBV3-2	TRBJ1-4	ASSQKDTGQGREKLF
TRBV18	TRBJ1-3	ASSPDRDRGLLGNTIY
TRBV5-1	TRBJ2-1	ASSLVPSGRDNEQF
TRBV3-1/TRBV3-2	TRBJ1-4	ASSLQGSNEKLF
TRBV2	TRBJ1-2	ASSEATGEIQGYT
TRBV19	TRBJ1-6	ASSIRTGENSPLH
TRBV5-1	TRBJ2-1	ASSFSRGLNEQF
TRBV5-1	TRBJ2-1	ASSLATADNEQF
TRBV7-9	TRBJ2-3	ASSAQPVATQY
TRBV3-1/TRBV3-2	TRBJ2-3	ASGRGTDTQY
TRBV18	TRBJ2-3	ASSPRDRSTDTQY
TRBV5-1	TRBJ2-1	ASTRGRGSYNEQF
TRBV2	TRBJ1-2	ASSDRGANYGYT
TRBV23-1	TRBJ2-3	ASSQPPVETSTDTQY
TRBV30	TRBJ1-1	AWSKGQTIMNTEAF
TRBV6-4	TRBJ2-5	ASSDSSEFETQY